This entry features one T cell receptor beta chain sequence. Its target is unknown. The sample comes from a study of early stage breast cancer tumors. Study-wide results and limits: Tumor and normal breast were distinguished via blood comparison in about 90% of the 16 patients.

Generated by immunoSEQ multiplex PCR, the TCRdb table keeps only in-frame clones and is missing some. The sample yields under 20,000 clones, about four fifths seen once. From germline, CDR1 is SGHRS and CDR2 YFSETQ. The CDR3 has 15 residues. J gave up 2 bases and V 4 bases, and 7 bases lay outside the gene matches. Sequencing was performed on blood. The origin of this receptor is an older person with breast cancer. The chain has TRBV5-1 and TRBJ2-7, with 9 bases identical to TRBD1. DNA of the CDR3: TGCGCCAGCAGCGATCGGGACAGGGCTGCCTACGAGCAGTACTTC. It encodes CASSDRDRAAYEQYF.